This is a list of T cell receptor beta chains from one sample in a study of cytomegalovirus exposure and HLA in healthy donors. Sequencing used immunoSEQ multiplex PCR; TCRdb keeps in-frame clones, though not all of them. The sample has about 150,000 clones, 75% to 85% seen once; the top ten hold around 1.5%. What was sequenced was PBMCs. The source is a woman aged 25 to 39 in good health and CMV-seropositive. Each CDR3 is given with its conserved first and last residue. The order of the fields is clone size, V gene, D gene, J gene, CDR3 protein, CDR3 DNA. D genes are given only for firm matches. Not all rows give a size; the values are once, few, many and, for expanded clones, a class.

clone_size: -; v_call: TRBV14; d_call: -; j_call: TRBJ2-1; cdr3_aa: CASSQLRQNLGEQFF; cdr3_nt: TGTGCCAGCAGCCAACTAAGACAAAATTTGGGTGAGCAGTTCTTC
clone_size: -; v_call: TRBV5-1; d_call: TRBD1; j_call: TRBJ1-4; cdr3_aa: CASSLEPGGTNEKLFF; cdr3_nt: TGCGCCAGCAGCTTGGAACCAGGGGGCACTAATGAAAAACTGTTTTTT
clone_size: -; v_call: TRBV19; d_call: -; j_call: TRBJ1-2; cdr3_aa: CASSIDTRYGYTF; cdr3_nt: TGTGCCAGTAGTATAGACACACGCTATGGCTACACCTTC
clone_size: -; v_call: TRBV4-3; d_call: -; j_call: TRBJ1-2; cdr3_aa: CASSQGSANYGYTF; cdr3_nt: TGCGCCAGCAGCCAAGGCAGCGCTAACTATGGCTACACCTTC
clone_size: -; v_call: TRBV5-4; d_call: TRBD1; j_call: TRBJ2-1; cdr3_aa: CASSRGQGLYNEQFF; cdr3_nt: TGTGCCAGCAGCAGGGGACAGGGCCTATACAATGAGCAGTTCTTC
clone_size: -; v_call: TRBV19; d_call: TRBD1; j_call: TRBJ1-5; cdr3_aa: CASIPGGGGQPQHF; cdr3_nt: TGTGCCAGTATCCCAGGGGGTGGGGGGCAGCCCCAGCATTTT
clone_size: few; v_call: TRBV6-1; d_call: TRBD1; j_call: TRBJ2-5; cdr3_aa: CASSESRGPWETQYF; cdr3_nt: TGTGCCAGCAGTGAAAGCAGGGGGCCCTGGGAGACCCAGTACTTC
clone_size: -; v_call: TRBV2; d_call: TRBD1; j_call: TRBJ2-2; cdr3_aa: CASSALQGADTGELFF; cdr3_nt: TGTGCCAGCAGTGCGCTACAGGGGGCCGACACCGGGGAGCTGTTTTTT
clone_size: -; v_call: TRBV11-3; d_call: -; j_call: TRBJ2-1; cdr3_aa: CASSPYRGGYNEQFF; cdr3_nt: TGTGCCAGCAGCCCCTACAGGGGGGGATACAATGAGCAGTTCTTC
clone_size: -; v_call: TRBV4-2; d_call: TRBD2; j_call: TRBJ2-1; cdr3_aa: CASSPNLAGVHYNEQFF; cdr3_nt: TGTGCCAGCAGCCCCAACTTGGCGGGAGTACACTACAATGAGCAGTTCTTC
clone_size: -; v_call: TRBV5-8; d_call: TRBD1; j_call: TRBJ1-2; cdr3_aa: CASRQRTGGDYGYTF; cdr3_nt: TGTGCCAGCAGGCAGAGGACAGGGGGGGACTATGGCTACACCTTC
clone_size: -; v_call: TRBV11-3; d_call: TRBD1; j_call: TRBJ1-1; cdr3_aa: CASSPGTGGGNTEAFF; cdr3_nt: TGTGCCAGCAGCCCCGGGACAGGGGGCGGGAACACTGAAGCTTTCTTT
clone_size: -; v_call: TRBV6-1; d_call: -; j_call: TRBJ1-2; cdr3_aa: CASSETGDYGYTF; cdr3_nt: TGTGCCAGCAGTGAAACGGGGGATTATGGCTACACCTTC
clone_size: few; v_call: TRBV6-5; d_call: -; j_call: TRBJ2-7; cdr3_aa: CASSGHSSFYEQYF; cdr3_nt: TGTGCCAGCAGTGGACATTCCAGCTTCTACGAGCAGTACTTC
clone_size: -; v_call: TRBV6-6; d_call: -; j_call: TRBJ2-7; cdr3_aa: CASNPGNHEQYF; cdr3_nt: TGTGCCAGCAATCCAGGGAATCACGAGCAGTACTTC
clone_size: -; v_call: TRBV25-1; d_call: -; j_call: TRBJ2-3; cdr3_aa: CASSPPSGITDTQYF; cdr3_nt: TGTGCCAGCAGCCCCCCCAGCGGAATCACAGATACGCAGTATTTT
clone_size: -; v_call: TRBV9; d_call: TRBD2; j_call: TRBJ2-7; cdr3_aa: CASSVGGSGIGLYEQYF; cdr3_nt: TGTGCCAGCAGCGTAGGGGGTAGCGGGATTGGTCTCTACGAGCAGTACTTC
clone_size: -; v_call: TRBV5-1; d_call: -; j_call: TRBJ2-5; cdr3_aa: CASSLEGGKQETQYF; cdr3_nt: TGCGCCAGCAGCTTGGAGGGAGGAAAGCAAGAGACCCAGTACTTC
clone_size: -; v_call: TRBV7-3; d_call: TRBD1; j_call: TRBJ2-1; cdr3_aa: CASSPGTGVYNEQFF; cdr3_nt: TGTGCCAGCAGCCCCGGGACAGGGGTCTACAATGAGCAGTTCTTC
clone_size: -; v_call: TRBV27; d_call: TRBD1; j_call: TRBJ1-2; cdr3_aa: CASSSAGTVNYGYTF; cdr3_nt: TGTGCCAGCAGTTCCGCCGGGACAGTGAACTATGGCTACACCTTC
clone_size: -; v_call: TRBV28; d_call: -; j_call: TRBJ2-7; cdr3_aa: CASSTYEQYF; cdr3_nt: TGTGCCAGCAGTACTTACGAGCAGTACTTC
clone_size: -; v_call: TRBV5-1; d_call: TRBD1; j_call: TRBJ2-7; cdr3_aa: CASSLAGQGGNYEQYF; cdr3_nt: TGCGCCAGCAGCTTGGCCGGACAGGGGGGAAACTACGAGCAGTACTTC
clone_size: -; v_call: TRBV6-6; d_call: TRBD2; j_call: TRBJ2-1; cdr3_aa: CASSARTSGSKNEQFF; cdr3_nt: TGTGCCAGCAGTGCCCGGACTAGCGGGAGTAAGAATGAGCAGTTCTTC
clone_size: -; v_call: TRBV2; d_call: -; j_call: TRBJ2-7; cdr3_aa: CASSVRGLEQYF; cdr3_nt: TGTGCCAGCAGTGTACGAGGGCTCGAGCAGTACTTC
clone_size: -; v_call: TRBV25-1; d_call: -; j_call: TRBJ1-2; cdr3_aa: CASSEFGAYYGYTF; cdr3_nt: TGTGCCAGCAGTGAATTTGGGGCCTACTATGGCTACACCTTC
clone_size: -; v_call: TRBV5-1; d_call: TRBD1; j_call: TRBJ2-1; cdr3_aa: CASSGDRIINEQFF; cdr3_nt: TGCGCCAGCAGCGGGGACAGAATCATCAATGAGCAGTTCTTC
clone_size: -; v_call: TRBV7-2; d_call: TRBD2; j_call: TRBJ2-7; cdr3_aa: CASSSRGTSSYEQYF; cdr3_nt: TGTGCCAGCAGCTCCCGCGGGACTAGCTCCTACGAGCAGTACTTC
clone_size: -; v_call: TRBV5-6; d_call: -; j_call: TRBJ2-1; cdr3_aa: CASSSGIVPNEQFF; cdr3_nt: TGTGCCAGCAGCTCCGGGATCGTCCCCAATGAGCAGTTCTTC
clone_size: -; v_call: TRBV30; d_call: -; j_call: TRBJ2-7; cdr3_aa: CAWSVNTYEQYF; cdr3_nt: TGTGCCTGGAGTGTAAACACCTACGAGCAGTACTTC
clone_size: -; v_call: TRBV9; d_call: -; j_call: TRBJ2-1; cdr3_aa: CASSPHPSSYNEQFF; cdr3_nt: TGTGCCAGCAGCCCGCACCCGAGCTCCTACAATGAGCAGTTCTTC
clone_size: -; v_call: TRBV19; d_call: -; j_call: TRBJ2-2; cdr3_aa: CASSPLLDPGELFF; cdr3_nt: TGTGCCAGTAGTCCCCTACTAGACCCCGGGGAGCTGTTTTTT
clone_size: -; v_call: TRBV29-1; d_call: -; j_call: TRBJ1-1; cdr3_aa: CSVGLMNTEAFF; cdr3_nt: TGCAGTGTGGGACTGATGAACACTGAAGCTTTCTTT
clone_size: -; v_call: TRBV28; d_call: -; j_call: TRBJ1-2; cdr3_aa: CASSLFYTGQREGYTF; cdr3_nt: TGTGCCAGCAGTTTATTCTACACTGGACAACGGGAGGGCTACACCTTC
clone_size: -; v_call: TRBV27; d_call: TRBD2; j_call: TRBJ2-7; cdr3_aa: CASSSGTSRPYEQYF; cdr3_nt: TGTGCCAGCAGTTCAGGGACTAGTAGGCCCTACGAGCAGTACTTC
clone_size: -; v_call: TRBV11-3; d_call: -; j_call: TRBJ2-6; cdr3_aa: CASSLATGLGANVLTF; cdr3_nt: TGTGCCAGCAGCTTAGCTACGGGTTTAGGGGCCAACGTCCTGACTTTC
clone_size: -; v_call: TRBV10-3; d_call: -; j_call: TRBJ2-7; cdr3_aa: CATLPRSWENEQYF; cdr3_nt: TGTGCCACTTTGCCGAGGAGTTGGGAGAACGAGCAGTACTTC
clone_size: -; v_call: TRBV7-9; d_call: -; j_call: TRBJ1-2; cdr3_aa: CASSLGRVYGYTF; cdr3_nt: TGTGCCAGCAGCTTAGGACGGGTCTATGGCTACACCTTC
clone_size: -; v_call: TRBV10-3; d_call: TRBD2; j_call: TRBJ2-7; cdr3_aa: CAISESQRENEQYF; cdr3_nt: TGTGCCATCAGTGAGTCACAGCGGGAGAACGAGCAGTACTTC
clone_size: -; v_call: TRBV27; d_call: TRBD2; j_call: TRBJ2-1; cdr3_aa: CASSSGTSGRNEQFF; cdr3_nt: TGTGCCAGCAGTTCGGGGACTAGCGGGAGAAATGAGCAGTTCTTC
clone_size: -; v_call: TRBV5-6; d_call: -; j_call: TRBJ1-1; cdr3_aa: CASSLEGFYTEAFF; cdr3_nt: TGTGCCAGCAGCTTGGAGGGGTTTTACACTGAAGCTTTCTTT
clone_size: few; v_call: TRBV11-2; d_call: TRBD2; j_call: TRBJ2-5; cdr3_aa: CASSRIGGLGETQYF; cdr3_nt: TGTGCCAGCAGCCGAATCGGGGGGTTGGGGGAGACCCAGTACTTC
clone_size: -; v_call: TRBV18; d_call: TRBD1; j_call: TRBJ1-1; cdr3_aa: CASSPWDRGFTEAFF; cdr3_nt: TGTGCCAGCTCACCATGGGACAGGGGATTCACTGAAGCTTTCTTT
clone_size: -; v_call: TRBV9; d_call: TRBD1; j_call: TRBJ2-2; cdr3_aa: CASSTDRGRTGELFF; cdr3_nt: TGTGCCAGCAGTACGGACAGGGGGCGCACCGGGGAGCTGTTTTTT
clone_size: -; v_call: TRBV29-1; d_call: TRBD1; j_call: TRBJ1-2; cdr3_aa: CSAPNSPGQGAGGYTF; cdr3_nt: TGCAGTGCACCTAACTCCCCGGGACAGGGGGCGGGAGGCTACACCTTC
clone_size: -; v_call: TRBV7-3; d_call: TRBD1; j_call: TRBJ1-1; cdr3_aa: CASSQIGQGIGNTEAFF; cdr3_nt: TGTGCCAGCAGCCAAATCGGACAGGGGATCGGGAACACTGAAGCTTTCTTT
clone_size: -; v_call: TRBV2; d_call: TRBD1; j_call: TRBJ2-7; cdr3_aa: CATRTGDYRGEQYF; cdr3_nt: TGTGCCACCCGGACAGGGGACTATCGGGGCGAGCAGTACTTC
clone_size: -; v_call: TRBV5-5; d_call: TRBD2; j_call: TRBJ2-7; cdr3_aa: CASSLAWTSGSYEQYF; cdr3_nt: TGTGCCAGCAGCTTGGCCTGGACTAGCGGGAGCTACGAGCAGTACTTC